What follows are 5 T cell receptor beta chains derived from one specimen sequenced in a study of cytomegalovirus exposure and HLA in healthy donors. The study ran its PCR with 60 Vbeta and 13 Jbeta primers. Sequenced by immunoSEQ multiplex PCR; TCRdb stores in-frame clones only, minus some. The sample lists about 140,000 clones, roughly 80% occurring once. The sample comprised PBMCs. These receptors came from a man younger than 30 in good health and CMV-seronegative.

J is TRBJ1-1 and V is TRBV18; TRBD1 is a possible D gene (6 bases). The germline V gene has CDR1 KGHSH and CDR2 LQKENI. The CDR3 consists of 15 residues. The V end was cut by 2 bases, the J end by 5 bases, with 15 bases between. CDR3 in DNA: TGTGCCAGCTCACCATCCGCGTTAAGGGGGACTGAAGCTTTCTTT. Its protein is CASSPSALRGTEAFF.

This clone showed up just a few times. The V and J genes are TRBV2 and TRBJ2-7; 9 nucleotides align to TRBD2. The V and J ends lost 2 bases and 2 bases, in that order; junction bases with no gene match: 1. Germline V lookup: CDR1 SNHLY, CDR2 FYNNEI. The CDR3 runs to 14 residues. CDR3 in amino acids: CASSESGGPYEQYF. CDR3 nucleotides: TGTGCCAGCAGTGAAAGCGGGGGGCCCTACGAGCAGTACTTC.

The gene calls are TRBV7-9 and TRBJ1-1; tentative D call: TRBD1 (6 bases). This CDR3 region has 15 residues. Germline V CDR1 and CDR2: SEHNR, FQNEAQ (reference sequence). V was trimmed by 3 bases and J by 3 bases, leaving 14 bases between them. The CDR3 sequence: CASSFAGGRDTEAFF. The DNA for the CDR3 is TGTGCCAGCAGCTTCGCCGGGGGGCGAGACACTGAAGCTTTCTTT.

The chain links TRBV5-1 to TRBJ1-3; D is uncertain. This CDR3 spans 16 amino acids. Germline assignment: CDR1 SGHRS and CDR2 YFSETQ. Trimming cost V 0 bases and J 0 bases, with 10 bases left between them. CDR3 nucleotides: TGCGCCAGCAGCTTGGGGGCAGCCCACTCTGGAAACACCATATATTTT. As protein: CASSLGAAHSGNTIYF.

This chain uses TRBV5-4 with TRBJ1-2; D gene unclear. CDR1 is SGHNT, CDR2 YYREEE, per germline (reference sequence). There are 12 residues in the CDR3. V lost 4 bases to trimming and J lost 4 bases, with 8 bases between them. CDR3 in DNA: TGTGCCAGCAGCCAGAACACCTATGGCTACACCTTC. This encodes CASSQNTYGYTF.